The rows below give T cell receptor beta chains drawn from one sample of a study of OX40 agonist ivuxolimab in advanced cancers. The protocol was immunoSEQ multiplex PCR, while the TCRdb copy is restricted to in-frame clones and leaves out a portion. This table has about 75,000 clones, 90% appearing once. The material was CD4+ or CD8+ T cells sorted from blood, obtained in a trial of the OX40 agonist ivuxolimab. The origin of the receptors is an adult with an advanced solid tumor such as melanoma, head and neck, liver or kidney cancer. CDR3s include the opening cysteine and the closing phenylalanine or tryptophan. A D gene is named only where the DNA matches it firmly. Expanded clones are given a class, and other clones once, few, many or no size at all.

j_call cdr3_length v_call d_call clone_size cdr3_nt cdr3_aa
TRBJ1-1 12 TRBV6-5 - - TGTGCCAGCAGTGAGTGGCGGGGTGAAGCTTTCTTT CASSEWRGEAFF
TRBJ1-1 14 TRBV2 TRBD1 - TGTGCCAGCAGTGTACAGGGGGTGAACACTGAAGCTTTCTTT CASSVQGVNTEAFF
TRBJ2-7 14 TRBV5-6 - - TGTGCCAGCAGCTTGAGGGGCCAGGGAAATGGGCAGTACTTC CASSLRGQGNGQYF
TRBJ1-5 13 TRBV7-8 - - TGTGCCAGCGGCGGGACACCTGAAGGGCCCCAGCATTTT CASGGTPEGPQHF
TRBJ1-6 14 TRBV6-1 - few TGTGCCAGCATCAGGAGCTCCTATAATTCACCCCTCCACTTT CASIRSSYNSPLHF
TRBJ2-7 14 TRBV5-1 TRBD2 - TGCGCCAGCAGCTCGACTAGCGGATCCTACGAGCAGTACTTC CASSSTSGSYEQYF
TRBJ2-3 17 TRBV5-4 TRBD2 once TGTGCCAGCAGCTCGACTAGCGGGAGGTATAGCACAGATACGCAGTATTTT CASSSTSGRYSTDTQYF
TRBJ2-5 15 TRBV6-4 TRBD1 - TGTGCCAGCAGTGCCTCAGGGGGATTTACGGAGACCCAGTACTTC CASSASGGFTETQYF
TRBJ2-7 12 TRBV7-8 TRBD2 - TGTGCCAGCAGCGCGCGGGAGGTAGAGGCGTACTTC CASSAREVEAYF
TRBJ2-2 16 TRBV27 - - TGTGCCAGCAGTTTGCAACCTGAGGAGGTCGCCGGGGAGCTGTTTTTT CASSLQPEEVAGELFF
TRBJ2-6 18 TRBV7-9 - - TGTGCCAGCAGCTTACCCTTCACAAGTTCATCTGGGGCCAACGTCCTGACTTTC CASSLPFTSSSGANVLTF
TRBJ2-2 15 TRBV27 - - TGTGCCAGCAGACCCCGGGGATTCGGAACCGGGGAGCTGTTTTTT CASRPRGFGTGELFF